The T cell receptor (beta chain) under discussion was sequenced for a study of blood T cell repertoires in COVID-19. Across the study: Samples representing acute and convalescent COVID-19 were sourced from the United States, Italy and Spain.

The CDR3 consists of 15 residues. V lost 3 bases to trimming and J lost 2 bases; unmatched junction nucleotides: 5. Germline loops: CDR1 MDHEN, CDR2 SYDVKM. As processed by the authors: Researchers report that nucleated cell counts were estimated from reference gene primer amplification. Libraries were prepared by immunoSEQ multiplex PCR; TCRdb keeps only in-frame clonotypes and omits some of them. V, J and clone size reflect that table, while D and trimming were determined from the DNA. This table has a few hundred thousand clones, more than 70% appearing once. The sequenced material came from peripheral blood. The chain has TRBV28 and TRBJ2-3; 7 bases map to TRBD2. This sequence originates from a woman in her 30s with COVID-19, enrolled during active disease. The CDR3 DNA reads TGTGCCAGCAGTTTTTTGGGGGGGACCACAGATACGCAGTATTTT. Its translation: CASSFLGGTTDTQYF.